A single sample is the source of the 6 T cell receptor beta chains below, sequenced in a study of beta chain features in type 1 diabetes. Findings of the study overall: Moderate yet significant TCRB CDR3 shortening was seen in Type 1 diabetes patients in all four CD4+ subsets.

Antigens for these TCRs are unknown. Every isolated RNA sample was fully reverse transcribed, so sequencing captured expressed TCRB transcripts. The data were produced by immunoSEQ multiplex PCR, yet TCRdb's version contains in-frame clones alone and is incomplete. Here the sample spans a few hundred thousand clones, 24% being singletons. Sequencing was carried out using naive CD4+ T cells from blood. The receptors originated from a woman aged 25 to 39 with type 1 diabetes.

The chain has TRBV29-1 and TRBJ1-2, with D unresolved. Trimming cost V 3 bases and J 4 bases, with 9 bases left between them. The germline CDR1 and CDR2 sequences are SQVTM and ANQGSEA. The CDR3 loop spans 12 amino acids. This CDR3 is CSVDAGLYGYTF. The CDR3 coding sequence is TGCAGCGTTGACGCGGGTCTCTATGGCTACACCTTC.

The chain is built from TRBV30 and TRBJ1-2; D may be TRBD1 (6 bases). With 4 bases removed from V and 4 bases from J, the gap between germline ends came to 13 bases. Germline V gives CDR1 GTSNPN, CDR2 SVGIG (reference sequence). This CDR3 spans 13 amino acids. The CDR3: CAWTRGGTYGYTF. The CDR3 bases are TGTGCCTGGACGCGTGGGGGCACCTATGGCTACACCTTC. Full variable domain (missing parts from reference TRBV30 and TRBJ1-2): SQTIHQWPATLVQPVGSPLSLECTVEGTSNPNLYWYRQAAGRGLQLLFYSVGIGQISSEVPQNLSASRPQDRQFILSSKKLLLSDSGFYLCAWTRGGTYGYTFGSGTRLTVV.

This clone was picked up a small number of times. V is TRBV20-1 and J is TRBJ2-7, with D possibly being TRBD1 (6 bases). CDR1 DFQATT and CDR2 SNEGSKA come from the germline V gene (reference sequence). The V end lost 6 bases, the J end lost 3 bases, and 9 bases lay between the germline ends. This CDR3 region has 11 residues. CDR3 region: CSAQQGYEQYF. The CDR3 region has the DNA TGCAGTGCCCAACAGGGCTACGAGCAGTACTTC.

A note on this clone: The same CDR3 arises from other DNA sequences in this sample as well. The chain has TRBV7-9 and TRBJ1-2; D uncertain. Germline V CDR1 and CDR2: SEHNR, FQNEAQ (reference sequence). CDR3 size: 13 residues. Trimming removed 0 bases from V and 3 bases from J, with 5 bases in between. The CDR3 is CASSLAGDYGYTF. The CDR3 region has the DNA TGTGCCAGCAGCTTAGCCGGGGACTATGGCTACACCTTC.

The table lists this clone with a few counts. This chain links TRBV29-1 with TRBJ2-1; TRBD2 matches 7 bases. V gave up 5 bases and J gave up 2 bases; unmatched junction bases: 3. Germline V lookup: CDR1 SQVTM, CDR2 ANQGSEA. The CDR3 has 13 amino acids. This chain's CDR3 is CSVREDTYNEQFF. The CDR3 DNA follows: TGCAGCGTTCGGGAGGACACCTACAATGAGCAGTTCTTC.

The V gene is TRBV7-9, the J gene TRBJ1-1; TRBD1 matches at 7 bases. Germline CDR1 reads SEHNR; CDR2 reads FQNEAQ (reference sequence). This CDR3 has 14 amino acids. V lost 0 bases to trimming and J lost 10 bases; unmatched junction nucleotides: 8. The CDR3 nucleotides are TGTGCCAGCAGCTTAGCGGATACAGGGGAAAGAGCTTTCTTT. Encoded protein: CASSLADTGERAFF. Drawing the rest from reference TRBV7-9 and TRBJ1-1, the complete variable domain is DTGVSQNPRHKITKRGQNVTFRCDPISEHNRLYWYRQTLGQGPEFLTYFQNEAQLEKSRLLSDRFSAERPKGSFSTLEIQRTEQGDSAMYLCASSLADTGERAFFGQGTRLTVV.